This TCR beta chain was identified during a study of blood T cell repertoires in COVID-19. Study in general: Italy, Spain and the United States were the sources of the convalescent and acute COVID-19 samples. Sources were T cells, B-cell-depleted T cells, or PBMCs; the material itself was cDNA or gDNA.

The authors' processing: Nucleated cell counts were estimated from reference gene primer amplification. TCRdb's copy holds only in-frame clones and misses some; the assay was immunoSEQ multiplex PCR. The D gene and trimming were derived from the DNA, and the V and J assignments and clone size from that table. This sample has 35,000 to 50,000 clones, with approximately 81% found just once. The specimen sequenced was peripheral blood. This TCR came from a woman in her sixties or seventies with acute or convalescent COVID-19.

The chain's CDR3 is CSGSPGTGVKETQYF. The CDR3 DNA reads TGCAGCGGGTCCCCCGGGACAGGGGTAAAAGAGACCCAGTACTTC. J is TRBJ2-5 and V is TRBV29-1, with TRBD1 matching 10 bases. Trimming took 7 bases from V and 3 from J; bases not matched to a gene: 11. There are 15 residues in the CDR3. Germline V CDR1 and CDR2: SQVTM, ANQGSEA. Complete variable domain (other parts from reference TRBV29-1 and TRBJ2-5): SAVISQKPSRDICQRGTSLTIQCQVDSQVTMMFWYRQQPGQSLTLIATANQGSEATYESGFVIDKFPISRPNLTFSTLTVSNMSPEDSSIYLCSGSPGTGVKETQYFGPGTRLLVL.